Listed below are T cell receptor beta chains from one sample, sequenced in a study of T cells in Graves' hyperthyroidism and ophthalmopathy. TCRdb analysed the multiplex PCR reads with MiXCR anew, one entry per CDR3 protein. The table shows approximately 250,000 distinct CDR3 sequences, with 24% occurring only once. The source material was blood. These receptors were obtained from a middle-aged woman with Graves' ophthalmopathy. Both conserved end residues are part of each CDR3. The order of the fields is D gene, clone size, V gene, J gene, CDR3 DNA, CDR3 protein. D genes are given only for firm matches. Clone size is shown for a subset of rows, as once, few, many or a class of expanded clone.

-	many	TRBV12-3/TRBV12-4	TRBJ1-1	TGTGCCAGCAGTTCATCAGGGAACACTGAAGCTTTCTTT	CASSSSGNTEAFF
TRBD2	many	TRBV28	TRBJ2-7	TGTGCCAGCAGCCAATTACTAGCGGGAGGGTACGAGCAGTACTTC	CASSQLLAGGYEQYF
TRBD1	many	TRBV15	TRBJ2-7	TGTGCCACCAGCAGAGATCAGGGGGAATTCCACGAGCAGTACTTC	CATSRDQGEFHEQYF
TRBD2	-	TRBV20-1	TRBJ2-5	TGCAGTGCTAGACCTCTAGCGGGGGCGCAAGAGACCCAGTACTTC	CSARPLAGAQETQYF
-	many	TRBV11-1	TRBJ2-2	TGTGCCAGCAGCTTTTACGGAAACATGAACACCGGGGAGCTGTTTTTT	CASSFYGNMNTGELFF
-	many	TRBV10-3	TRBJ2-7	TGTGCCACCCGCTTATTCCAAGAGCAGTACTTC	CATRLFQEQYF
-	-	TRBV9	TRBJ2-1	TGTGCCAGCAGCGTAGACGGGACCTCCTACAATGAGCAGTTCTTC	CASSVDGTSYNEQFF
TRBD1	many	TRBV6-5	TRBJ2-7	TGTGCCAGCAGTTACTCGAGGACAGGGGGCTTCCACGAGCAGTACTTC	CASSYSRTGGFHEQYF
TRBD2	many	TRBV6-1	TRBJ2-7	TGTGCCAGCAGACCTTCGGCTAGCGGATACGAGCAGTACTTC	CASRPSASGYEQYF
-	few	TRBV3-1	TRBJ1-3	TGTGCCAGCAGCCAAGATACGATGGCCAGGGGCTCTGGAAACACCATATATTTT	CASSQDTMARGSGNTIYF
TRBD1	many	TRBV28	TRBJ2-7	TGTGCCAGCAGTTCGGGCTCCGGGACAGGGTTTCAGTACTTC	CASSSGSGTGFQYF
TRBD2	few	TRBV6-5	TRBJ2-7	TGTGCCAGCAGTTACAGGACTAGCGGATACGGGGACTACGAGCAGTACTTC	CASSYRTSGYGDYEQYF
-	-	TRBV5-1	TRBJ1-1	TGCGCCAGCAGCTTGGAAGGGCTCACGAACACTGAATCTTTCTTT	CASSLEGLTNTESFF
-	-	TRBV7-2	TRBJ1-5	TGTGCCAGCAGCTTAGCGGGCAGAGGCAATCAGCCCCAGCATTTT	CASSLAGRGNQPQHF
-	many	TRBV2	TRBJ2-7	TGTGCCAGCAGGGCAGCCACGGGGGTATACGAGCAGTACTTC	CASRAATGVYEQYF
-	-	TRBV24-1	TRBJ2-7	TGTGCCACCGGGGGCTCGTTCGAGCAGTACTTC	CATGGSFEQYF
-	many	TRBV24-1	TRBJ1-5	TGTGCCACCAGCCGATTTGGGGGGCCCAATCAGCCCCAGCATTTT	CATSRFGGPNQPQHF
TRBD1	-	TRBV28	TRBJ2-5	TGTGCCAGCAGGGACGACAGGGGAGTGTTGGAGACCCAGTACTTC	CASRDDRGVLETQYF
TRBD1	many	TRBV29-1	TRBJ1-1	TGCAGCGTGCCGCGGACAGGGAAGGGGATGAACACTGAAGCTTTCTTT	CSVPRTGKGMNTEAFF
-	many	TRBV6-5	TRBJ2-7	TGTGCCAGCAGTTATCGCGGGGCAGGTGGGGACGAGCAGTACTTC	CASSYRGAGGDEQYF
-	many	TRBV6-5	TRBJ1-2	TGTGCCAGCCAACCTCTATGGGGCTATGGCTACACCTTC	CASQPLWGYGYTF
-	-	TRBV29-1	TRBJ2-7	TGCAGCGTTGAACAGGGCTACGAGCAGTACTTC	CSVEQGYEQYF
TRBD2	many	TRBV6-4	TRBJ2-7	TGTGCCAGCAGTGTGGACCTAGCGGGAGCGGGCGAGCAGTACTTC	CASSVDLAGAGEQYF
TRBD2	many	TRBV20-1	TRBJ2-5	TGCAGTGCAACCGGGACTAGCGGGAGGGAGACCCAGTACTTC	CSATGTSGRETQYF
-	few	TRBV28	TRBJ2-4	TGTGCCAGCAGTTTCTTACAGGGAGGAAACATTCAGTACTTC	CASSFLQGGNIQYF
-	many	TRBV24-1	TRBJ2-5	TGTGCCACCAGTGACCACGGTTCCTACCAAGAGACCCAGTACTTC	CATSDHGSYQETQYF
-	many	TRBV28	TRBJ1-1	TGTGCCAGCAGAGCAGGGGTAGCGTACACTGAAGCTTTCTTT	CASRAGVAYTEAFF
-	many	TRBV12-3/TRBV12-4	TRBJ1-5	TGTGCCAGCAGTCGACAGTCCAATCAGCCCCAGCATTTT	CASSRQSNQPQHF
TRBD1	many	TRBV12-3/TRBV12-4	TRBJ1-5	TGTGCCAGCAGTGGACAGGGGGGCAATCAGCCCCAGCATTTT	CASSGQGGNQPQHF
-	many	TRBV20-1	TRBJ2-4	TGCAGTGCTAGAGATGGCCAATACAAAAACATTCAGTACTTC	CSARDGQYKNIQYF
TRBD1	many	TRBV6-5	TRBJ2-7	TGTGCCAGCAGTTCAAGCAAAAGGGGGCCCTGGGGATCCTACGAGCAGTACTTC	CASSSSKRGPWGSYEQYF
-	many	TRBV6-5	TRBJ2-7	TGTGCCAGCAGTTACTCGGGCGAAAACTACGAGCAGTACTTC	CASSYSGENYEQYF
-	-	TRBV6-5	TRBJ1-5	TGTGCCAGCAGTTACCCGAGTGGGGGGCAGCCCCAGCATTTT	CASSYPSGGQPQHF